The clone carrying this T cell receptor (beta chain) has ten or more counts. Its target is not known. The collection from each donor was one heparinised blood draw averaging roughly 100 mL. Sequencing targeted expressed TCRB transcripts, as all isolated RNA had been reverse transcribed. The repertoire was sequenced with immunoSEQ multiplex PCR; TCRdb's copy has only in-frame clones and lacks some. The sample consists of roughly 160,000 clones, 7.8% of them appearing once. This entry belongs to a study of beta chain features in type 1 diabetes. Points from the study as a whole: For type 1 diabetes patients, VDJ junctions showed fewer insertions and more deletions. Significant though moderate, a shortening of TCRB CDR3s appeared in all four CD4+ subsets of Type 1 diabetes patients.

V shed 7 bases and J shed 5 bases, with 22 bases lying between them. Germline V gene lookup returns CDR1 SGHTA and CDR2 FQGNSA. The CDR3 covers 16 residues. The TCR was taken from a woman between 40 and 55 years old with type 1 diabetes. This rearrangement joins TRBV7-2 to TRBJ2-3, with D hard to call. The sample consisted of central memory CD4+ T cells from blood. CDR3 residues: CASTTAGFGSGDTQYF. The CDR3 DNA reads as TGTGCCAGCACCACAGCTGGGTTTGGGTCCGGAGATACGCAGTATTTT.